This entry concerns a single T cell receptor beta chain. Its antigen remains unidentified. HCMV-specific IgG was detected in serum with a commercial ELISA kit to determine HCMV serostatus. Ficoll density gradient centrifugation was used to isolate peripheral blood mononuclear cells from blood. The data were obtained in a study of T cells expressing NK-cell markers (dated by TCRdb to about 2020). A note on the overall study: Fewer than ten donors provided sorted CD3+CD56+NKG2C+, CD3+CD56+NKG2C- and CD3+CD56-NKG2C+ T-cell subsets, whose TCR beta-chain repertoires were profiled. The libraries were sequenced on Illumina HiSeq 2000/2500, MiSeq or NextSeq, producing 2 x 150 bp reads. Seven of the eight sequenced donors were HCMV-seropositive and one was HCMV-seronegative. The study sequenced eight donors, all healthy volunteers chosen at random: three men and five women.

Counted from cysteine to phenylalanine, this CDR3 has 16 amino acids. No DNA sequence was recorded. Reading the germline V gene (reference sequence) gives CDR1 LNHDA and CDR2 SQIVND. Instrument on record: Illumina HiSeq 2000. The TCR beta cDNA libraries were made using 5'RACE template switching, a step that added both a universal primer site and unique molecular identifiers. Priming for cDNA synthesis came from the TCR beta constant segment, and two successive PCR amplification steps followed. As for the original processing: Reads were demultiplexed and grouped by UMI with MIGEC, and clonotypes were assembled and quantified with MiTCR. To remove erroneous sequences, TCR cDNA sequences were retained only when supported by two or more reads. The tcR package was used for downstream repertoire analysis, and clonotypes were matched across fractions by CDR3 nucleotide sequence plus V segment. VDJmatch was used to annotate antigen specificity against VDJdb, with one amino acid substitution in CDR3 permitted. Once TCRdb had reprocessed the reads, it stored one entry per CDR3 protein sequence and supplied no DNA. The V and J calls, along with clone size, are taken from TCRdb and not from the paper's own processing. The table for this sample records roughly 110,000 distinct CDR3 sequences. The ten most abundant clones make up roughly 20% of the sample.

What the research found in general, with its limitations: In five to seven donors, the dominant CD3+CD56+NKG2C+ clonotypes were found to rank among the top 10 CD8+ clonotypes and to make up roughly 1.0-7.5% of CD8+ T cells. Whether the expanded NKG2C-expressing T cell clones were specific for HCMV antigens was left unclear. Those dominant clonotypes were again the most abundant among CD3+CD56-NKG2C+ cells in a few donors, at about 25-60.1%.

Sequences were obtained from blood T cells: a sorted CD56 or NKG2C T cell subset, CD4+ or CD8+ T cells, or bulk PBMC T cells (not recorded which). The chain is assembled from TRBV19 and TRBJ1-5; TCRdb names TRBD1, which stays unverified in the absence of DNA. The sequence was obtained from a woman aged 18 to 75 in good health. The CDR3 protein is CASSLLHRVSNQPQHF.